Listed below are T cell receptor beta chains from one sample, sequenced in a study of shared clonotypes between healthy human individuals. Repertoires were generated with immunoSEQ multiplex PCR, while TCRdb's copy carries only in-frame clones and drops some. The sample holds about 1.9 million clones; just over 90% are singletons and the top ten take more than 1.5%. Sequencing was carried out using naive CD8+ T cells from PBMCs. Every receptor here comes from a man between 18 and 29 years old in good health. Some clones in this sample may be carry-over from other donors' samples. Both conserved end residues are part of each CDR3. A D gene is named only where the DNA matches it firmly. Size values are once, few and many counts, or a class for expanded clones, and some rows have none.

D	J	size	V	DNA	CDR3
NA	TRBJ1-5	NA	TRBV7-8	TGTGCCAGCAGCCCCCAAACAAATCAGCCCCAGCATTTT	CASSPQTNQPQHF
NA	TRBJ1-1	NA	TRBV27	TGTGCCAGCAGTTTCGGGATGATGAACACTGAAGCTTTCTTT	CASSFGMMNTEAFF
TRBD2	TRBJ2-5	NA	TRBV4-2	TGTGCCAGCAGCCAACCCGGACTAGCGGGAGGGGAAGAGACCCAGTACTTC	CASSQPGLAGGEETQYF
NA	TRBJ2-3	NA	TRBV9	TGTGCCAGCAGCGACAGGGCGGGGGCCCGGAATGTCGGGGCCGCAGGTACGCAGTATTTT	CASSDRAGARNVGAAGTQYF
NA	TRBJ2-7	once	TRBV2	TGTGCCAGCAGTGAAGCCGCGGGACCCTACGAGCAGTACTTC	CASSEAAGPYEQYF
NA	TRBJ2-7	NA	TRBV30	TGTGCCTGGACCTGGGGCGGCGTGCAGTACTTC	CAWTWGGVQYF
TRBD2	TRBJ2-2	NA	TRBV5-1	TGCGCCAGCAGCTTGGAGGGACTAGCGCACACCGGGGAGCTGTTTTTT	CASSLEGLAHTGELFF
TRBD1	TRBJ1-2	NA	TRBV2	TGTGCCAGCGACCCACCGGGACAGAACTATGGCTACACCTTC	CASDPPGQNYGYTF
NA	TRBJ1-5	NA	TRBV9	TGTGCCAGCAGCGGCGGTGGGGGAAATCAGCCCCAGCATTTT	CASSGGGGNQPQHF
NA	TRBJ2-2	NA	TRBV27	TGTATATCCGGCGGGAACACCGGGGAGCTGTTTTTT	CISGGNTGELFF
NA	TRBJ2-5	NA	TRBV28	TGTGCCAGCAGTTTTTTAGTGACAGCTCAAGAGACCCAGTACTTC	CASSFLVTAQETQYF
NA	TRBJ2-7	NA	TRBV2	TGTGCCAGCAGTGAAGGCGACACTTACTCCTACGAGCAGTACTTC	CASSEGDTYSYEQYF
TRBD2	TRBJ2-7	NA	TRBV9	TGTGCCAGCAGCGCCGGGCCGGGACTAGCGGGAGTTTACGAGCAGTACTTC	CASSAGPGLAGVYEQYF
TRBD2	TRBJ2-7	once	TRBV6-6	TGTGCCAGCACGTTCAGGGCGGGGGGGAACGAGCAGTACTTC	CASTFRAGGNEQYF
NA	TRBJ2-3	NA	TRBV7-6	TGTGCCAGCAGCTTGGGCACAGATACGCAGTATTTT	CASSLGTDTQYF
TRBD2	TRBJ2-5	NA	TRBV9	TGTGCCAGCAGCGCCTCGGGAGGGGGTTCTATCTTGGGGACCCAGTACTTC	CASSASGGGSILGTQYF
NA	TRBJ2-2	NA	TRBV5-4	TGTGCCAGCAGCTTTTCCGGTGGGGCCGGGGAGCTGTTTTTT	CASSFSGGAGELFF
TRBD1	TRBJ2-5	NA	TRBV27	TGTGCCTTTGGGAACCCTTCGACAGGGGGCGAAAAGACCCAGTACTTC	CAFGNPSTGGEKTQYF